Many counts were recorded for the clone carrying this TCR beta chain. The CDR3 loop spans 17 amino acids. Per the germline V gene, CDR1 is SGHKS and CDR2 is YYEKEE (reference sequence). Germline trimming cut 4 bases from V and 8 bases from J; bases unmatched to any gene: 15. The CDR3 regions of TCR beta were amplified from RNA transcripts. HTBI primers were employed in a first-round RT-PCR of the TCR CDR3. From the multiplex PCR reads, TCRdb called clonotypes with MiXCR, one entry per CDR3 protein. The repertoire holds some 370,000 distinct CDR3 sequences, with over 12% as singletons. This entry comes from a study of T cells in Graves' hyperthyroidism and ophthalmopathy.

The source is a man aged 45-65 years with Graves' ophthalmopathy. The rearrangement uses TRBV5-5 and TRBJ2-1, with 10 bases matching TRBD1. Material for sequencing was blood. CDR3 amino acids: CASSDLPGQGTRYEQFF. The CDR3 DNA sequence: TGTGCCAGCAGCGACCTCCCGGGACAGGGGACAAGGTATGAGCAGTTCTTC.